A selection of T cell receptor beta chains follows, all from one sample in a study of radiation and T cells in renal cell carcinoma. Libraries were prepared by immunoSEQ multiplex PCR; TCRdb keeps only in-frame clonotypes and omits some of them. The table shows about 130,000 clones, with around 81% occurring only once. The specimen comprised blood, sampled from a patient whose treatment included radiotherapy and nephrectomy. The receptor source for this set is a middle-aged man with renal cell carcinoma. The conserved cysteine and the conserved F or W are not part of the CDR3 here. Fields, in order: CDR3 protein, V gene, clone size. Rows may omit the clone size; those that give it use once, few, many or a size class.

CDR3 protein: ASSWTLSRDTQY; V gene: TRBV10-1; clone size: .
CDR3 protein: ASSFGTSGGAGELF; V gene: TRBV7-2; clone size: .
CDR3 protein: ASSSTRDAQETQY; V gene: TRBV13; clone size: .
CDR3 protein: ASSLDGYEQY; V gene: TRBV5-4; clone size: .
CDR3 protein: ASSLAGGDQPQH; V gene: TRBV5-6; clone size: few
CDR3 protein: ASSGTSGALTGELF; V gene: TRBV5-1; clone size: .
CDR3 protein: ASSLVVPGETQY; V gene: TRBV5-1; clone size: .
CDR3 protein: ASSQDVAGEEAF; V gene: TRBV4-1; clone size: .
CDR3 protein: ASSFGVNEQF; V gene: TRBV5-1; clone size: .
CDR3 protein: ASKKQY; V gene: TRBV19; clone size: .